This T cell receptor (beta chain) is from a study of OX40 agonist ivuxolimab in advanced cancers. Whole-study findings and limits: CD4+ and CD8+ blood T cells expanded clonally by week 6 at 0.1 to 3.0 mg/kg.

The table came from immunoSEQ multiplex PCR; TCRdb's copy has only in-frame clones and leaves some out. The sample has 60,000 to 70,000 clones, approximately 90% seen once. Regarding this clone: What it binds is not known.

J was trimmed by 7 bases and V by 5 bases; bases with no gene match: 10. CDR1 is SEHNR and CDR2 is FQNEAQ in the germline V gene (reference sequence). This CDR3 is built from 15 residues. The receptor's source is an adult with an advanced solid tumor such as melanoma, head and neck, liver or kidney cancer. Specimen: CD4+ or CD8+ T cells sorted from blood, collected in a trial of the OX40 agonist ivuxolimab. The V call is TRBV7-9, the J call TRBJ1-4; 7 bases are a match to TRBD1. CDR3 loop: CASSRPGGVGEKLFF. The CDR3 DNA reads as TGTGCCAGCAGCCGCCCAGGGGGGGTTGGTGAAAAACTGTTTTTT.